The entry below gives a single TCR beta chain sequence along with its context. This sample is part of a study of blood T cell repertoires in COVID-19. Across the whole study: The United States, Italy and Spain were the sources of the acute and convalescent COVID-19 samples. Sample material is recorded as cDNA or gDNA derived from T cells, B-cell-depleted T cells, or PBMCs.

The CDR3 runs 15 residues. CDR1 and CDR2 from the germline V gene are SGHVS and FNYEAQ. V lost 5 bases, J lost 2 bases, and 5 bases stayed unmatched. In the original workflow: Counts of nucleated cells, estimated from reference gene primer amplification, were obtained. Sequencing was performed with immunoSEQ multiplex PCR; in TCRdb, only in-frame clones are kept and a portion is missing. V and J calls and clone size are those listed in that table; D and trimming were worked out from the DNA. The sample carries 250,000 to 300,000 clones, approximately 88% recorded once. Input material: peripheral blood. The TCR sequence derives from a woman in her 30s with acute or convalescent COVID-19. The chain links TRBV7-6 to TRBJ2-7, with TRBD2 matching over 11 bases. CDR3 loop: CASSASGRFPYEQYF. DNA of the CDR3: TGTGCCAGCAGCGCTAGCGGGAGGTTCCCCTACGAGCAGTACTTC.